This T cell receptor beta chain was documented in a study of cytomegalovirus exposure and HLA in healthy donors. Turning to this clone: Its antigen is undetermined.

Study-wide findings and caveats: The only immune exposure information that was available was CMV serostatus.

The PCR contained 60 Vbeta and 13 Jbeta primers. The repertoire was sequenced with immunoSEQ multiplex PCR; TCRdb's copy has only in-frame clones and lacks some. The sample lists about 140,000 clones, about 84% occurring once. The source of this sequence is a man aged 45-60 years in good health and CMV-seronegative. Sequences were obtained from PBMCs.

The CDR3 DNA follows: TGCGCCAGCAGCCAAGTAGGGGACAGCCTCACTGAAGCTTTCTTT. Translating it yields CASSQVGDSLTEAFF. The V and J genes are TRBV4-1 and TRBJ1-1; 7 bases line up with TRBD1. The germline V gene has CDR1 MGHRA and CDR2 YSYEKL. V shed 1 base and J 4 bases; nucleotides not matched to a gene: 6. CDR3 length equals 15 residues.